A selection of T cell receptor beta chains follows, all from one sample in a study of T cells in Graves' hyperthyroidism and ophthalmopathy. TCRdb fed the multiplex PCR reads into MiXCR, producing one record per CDR3 protein. The data contain some 560,000 distinct CDR3 sequences, 12% to 15% of them singletons. Material: blood. These receptors came from a woman in her thirties or forties with Graves' hyperthyroidism. Each CDR3 is given without its conserved first and last residue.

V | CDR3
TRBV15 | ATRQRSSYEQY
TRBV12-3/TRBV12-4 | ASSLGDVGIDGELF
TRBV7-9 | ASSMAIFYEQY
TRBV9 | ASSVLAGDYTGELF
TRBV27 | ASSPGTSGASANEQF
TRBV18 | ASSPDSIDTGWYNEQF
TRBV2 | ASSEGQGSDYEQY
TRBV9 | ASRGGQGNSPLH
TRBV3-1 | ANSQLTSGRSYEQY
TRBV20-1 | SARHRQWTDSPLH
TRBV5-1 | ASRLTTGPYNEQF
TRBV5-1 | ASSPGQGDDGYT
TRBV6-1 | ASRRVGGIGRSSYEQY
TRBV20-1 | SAPRNNEQF
TRBV10-3 | AIRDPVGGQGGLDTQY
TRBV20-1 | SARDTAYNEQF
TRBV28 | ASSLFQGVAEETQY
TRBV19 | ASRRELTNQPQH
TRBV12-3/TRBV12-4 | ASRRTSEPTDTQY
TRBV30 | AWSLPANTEAF
TRBV5-1 | ASSLTGGRSNEKLF
TRBV3-1 | ASSQGSVQGYEQY
TRBV6-1 | ASSVQRSNTGELF
TRBV13 | ASSIQGGQGAYEQY
TRBV18 | ASSPPGEQF
TRBV6-1 | ASSEASGQTYEQY
TRBV10-1 | ASSEAGVNTGELF
TRBV5-1 | ASSRADVYEQY
TRBV30 | AGHREWRDEQY
TRBV20-1 | SARMTSGIYSYEQY
TRBV3-1 | ASSLRLGGTDTQY
TRBV5-5 | ASSYHNYGYT
TRBV6-2/TRBV6-3 | ASSWPMTGTSGRGGYEQY
TRBV6-1 | ASTNGAGRDVLGETQY
TRBV27 | ASSSTRSSYNEQF
TRBV27 | ASSPRTTGTDTQY
TRBV7-8 | ASSRDRGGTYEQY
TRBV30 | AWRGEQTQY
TRBV30 | AWGRQTGEGNTIY
TRBV5-1 | ASSLEAGMNTEAF
TRBV6-1 | ASRDRGISYGYT
TRBV4-1 | ASRGTGANYGYT
TRBV27 | ASSPGFMINTGELF
TRBV28 | ASSLFKVGTEAF
TRBV20-1 | SARIPIGGRTEGQF
TRBV19 | ASSTGLAGGTDTQY
TRBV2 | ASSRDSLRGQY
TRBV7-3 | ASSLIGASTDTQY
TRBV7-2 | ASTSHPVGGMNTEAF
TRBV9 | ASSVTSGLSGANVLT
TRBV12-3/TRBV12-4 | ASTKGQGAGEQF
TRBV5-1 | ASRPGLAGETDTQY
TRBV5-5 | ASSLEVKSTGELF
TRBV7-3 | ASSSTSGRIIEQY
TRBV12-3/TRBV12-4 | ASSFRDYYGYT
TRBV10-1 | ASSDPGYPYEQY
TRBV27 | ASSLAGEIYNEQF